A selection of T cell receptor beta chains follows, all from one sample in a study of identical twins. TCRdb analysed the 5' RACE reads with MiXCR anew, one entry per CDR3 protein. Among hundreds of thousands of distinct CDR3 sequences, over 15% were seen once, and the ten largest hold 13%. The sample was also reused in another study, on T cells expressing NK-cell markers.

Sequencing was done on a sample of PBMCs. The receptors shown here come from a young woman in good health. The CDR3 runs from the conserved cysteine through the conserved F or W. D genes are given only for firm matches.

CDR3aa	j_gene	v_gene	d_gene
CASSQLGNIQYF	TRBJ2-4	TRBV3-1	NA
CASSLRGKVELGEQFF	TRBJ2-1	TRBV9	NA
CASGTATQPQHF	TRBJ1-5	TRBV12-3/TRBV12-4	TRBD1
CASSDIRTSKSYEQYF	TRBJ2-7	TRBV25-1	NA
CASSPGRLLEQYF	TRBJ2-7	TRBV9	NA
CASSPRTSGRNFGIQYF	TRBJ2-4	TRBV7-7	TRBD2
CSAARERGPTLYEQYF	TRBJ2-7	TRBV20-1	TRBD2
CASSVASGRGTEAFF	TRBJ1-1	TRBV9	NA
CASSPSVQGRYEQYF	TRBJ2-7	TRBV6-1	NA
CAISAGSPEAFF	TRBJ1-1	TRBV10-3	NA
CASSSLDRVGGEQYF	TRBJ2-7	TRBV4-2	TRBD1
CSATGAFSYEQYF	TRBJ2-7	TRBV20-1	NA
CASSRGQGATFYNEQFF	TRBJ2-1	TRBV5-1	TRBD1
CSARVEGSTDTQYF	TRBJ2-3	TRBV20-1	NA
CASSESPGWETQYF	TRBJ2-5	TRBV25-1	NA
CAISALKSPIGTQYF	TRBJ2-3	TRBV10-3	NA
CSVRDSYYNEQFF	TRBJ2-1	TRBV20-1	NA